The 4 T cell receptor beta chains below come from one sample, sequenced in a study of Graves' ophthalmopathy and Graves' hyperthyroidism. Transcripts of RNA were the source for amplifying TCR beta CDR3 regions. First-round RT-PCR relied on HTBI primers, and a second-round multiplex PCR came next. TCRdb re-derived calls from the multiplex PCR reads in MiXCR, one entry per CDR3 protein. The sample lists approximately 700,000 distinct CDR3 sequences, more than 40% occurring once. Sequencing was performed on peripheral blood. These receptors all come from an adult man with Graves' ophthalmopathy.

This clonotype was counted only a few times. This chain links TRBV2 with TRBJ1-1; D is ambiguous. CDR1 is SNHLY, CDR2 FYNNEI, per germline. The CDR3 contains 18 residues. The V end was cut by 5 bases, the J end by 3 bases, with 25 bases between. CDR3 loop: CASSYSGRAQNWDTEAFF. The CDR3 coding sequence is TGTGCCAGCAGTTACTCCGGCCGGGCCCAGAACTGGGACACTGAAGCTTTCTTT.

There are a few counts of this clonotype. The chain employs TRBV11-2 and TRBJ1-2; tentative D call: TRBD1 (5 bases). Per the germline V gene, CDR1 is SGHAT and CDR2 is FQNNGV. The CDR3 is 16 residues long. V lost 4 bases and J lost 0, with 15 bases in between. DNA of the CDR3: TGTGCCAGCAGCTCCTGGGACGGTGGAACTAACTATGGCTACACCTTC. It is translated as CASSSWDGGTNYGYTF.

The sample holds a few counts of this clonotype. The V gene is TRBV7-2, the J gene TRBJ2-2; 8 positions match TRBD2. The trim removed 6 bases at V and 8 bases at J, leaving 17 bases unmatched. The CDR3 runs to 17 residues. Germline CDR1 reads SGHTA; CDR2 reads FQGNSA. This CDR3 reads CASSSTPAGLAAGELFF. In DNA form, the CDR3 reads TGTGCCAGCAGTTCCACCCCCGCCGGACTAGCAGCGGGGGAGCTGTTTTTT.

This clonotype turned up a few times. CDR3 DNA: TGTGCCAGCAGGGACAGGGGGACCCACGAGCAGTACTTC. Protein product: CASRDRGTHEQYF. This rearrangement joins TRBV19 to TRBJ2-7, with TRBD1 matching 11 bases. The CDR3 extends over 13 amino acids. V lost 9 bases, J lost 5 bases, and 6 bases stayed unmatched. Germline CDR1 LNHDA, CDR2 SQIVND (reference sequence).